These 8 T cell receptor beta chains were sequenced from one sample in a study of prognosis after radiotherapy for stage I lung cancer. Using two-round multiplex PCR, the authors amplified TCR beta CDR3 from genomic DNA. Amplification during the initial PCR round employed primers specific to each TRBV and TRBJ gene. TCRdb re-analysed the multiplex PCR reads in MiXCR, keeping a single row per CDR3 protein. The sample holds under 35,000 distinct CDR3 sequences, 42% seen once. This specimen was PBMCs, taken before or after stereotactic body radiation therapy (not recorded which). The receptors derive from a donor aged 50 or older with non-small cell lung cancer.

This clonotype was counted at least ten times. The chain recombines TRBV27 with TRBJ1-6; perhaps TRBD1 as D (6 bases). The CDR3 covers 14 residues. The germline V gene encodes CDR1 MNHEY and CDR2 SMNVEV (reference sequence). V lost 7 bases, J lost 9 bases, and 16 bases lay in between. The CDR3 is CASTKGGGASPLHF. The CDR3, as DNA: TGTGCCAGCACCAAAGGCGGGGGGGCTTCACCCCTCCACTTT.

Comment on this clonotype: A far larger clone is only one base removed, so a read error is likely. This CDR3 reads CASGQNENGQFF. The CDR3 coding sequence is TGTGCTAGTGGTCAAAACGAGAATGGGCAGTTCTTC. The J gene is TRBJ2-4, the V gene TRBV12-5; D is unresolved. The last part of the DNA fits TRBJ2-1 better; the J call may be wrong. The CDR3 sequence is 12 residues long. CDR1 and CDR2 (germline): LGHNT, FRNRAP.

This clonotype was detected many times. The chain joins TRBV19 to TRBJ1-3; D gene ambiguous. The CDR3 spans 12 residues. V shed 6 bases and J shed 4 bases, with 7 bases lying between them. Germline-derived CDR1 and CDR2 are LNHDA and SQIVND (reference sequence). The CDR3 DNA sequence: TGTGCCAGTAGCACCGGAGGAAACACCATATATTTT. It yields the protein CASSTGGNTIYF. The complete variable domain, with remaining parts taken from reference TRBV19 and TRBJ1-3, reads DGGITQSPKYLFRKEGQNVTLSCEQNLNHDAMYWYRQDPGQGLRLIYYSQIVNDFQKGDIAEGYSVSREKKESFPLTVTSAQKNPTAFYLCASSTGGNTIYFGEGSWLTVV.

This clonotype occurred many times. The chain carries TRBV6-1 and TRBJ2-7; D might be TRBD1 (5 bases). The V gene's germline CDR1 is MNHNS and CDR2 SASEGT. V was cut by 7 bases and J by 0 bases, with 13 bases left in between. The CDR3 length is 14 residues. CDR3 residues: CASTRTYDSYEQYF. The CDR3 region has the DNA TGTGCCAGCACCAGGACATACGACTCCTACGAGCAGTACTTC.

There are many counts of this clonotype. A clone one base away is much larger, so this may be a read error. V and J are TRBV5-4 and TRBJ2-7; 8 bases align to TRBD1. The CDR3 is made up of 13 amino acids. Germline loops: CDR1 SGHNT, CDR2 YYREEE (reference sequence). J lost 3 bases, V lost 3 bases, and 2 bases had no gene match. The CDR3 sequence is CASSWDRNYEQYF. The CDR3, as DNA: TGTGCCAGCAGCTGGGACAGGAACTACGAGCAGTACTTC.

The V and J genes are TRBV5-4 and TRBJ1-1; a weak D match, TRBD1 (5 bases). Germline V CDR1 and CDR2: SGHNT, YYREEE (reference sequence). Trimming shortened V by 4 bases and J by 0 bases, and 16 bases separated the two germline ends. This CDR3 region has 16 residues. CDR3 nucleotide sequence: TGTGCCAGCAGCGGGGGTGGTCGGGTCATGAACACTGAAGCTTTCTTT. Translation: CASSGGGRVMNTEAFF. The whole variable domain, remainder taken from reference TRBV5-4 and TRBJ1-1, is ETGVTQSPTHLIKTRGQQVTLRCSSQSGHNTVSWYQQALGQGPQFIFQYYREEENGRGNFPPRFSGLQFPNYSSELNVNALELDDSALYLCASSGGGRVMNTEAFFGQGTRLTVV.

In this sample, this clonotype is medium-sized. The gene calls are TRBV20-1 and TRBJ2-1; possible D gene TRBD1, 5 bases. Looked up from germline, CDR1 is DFQATT and CDR2 is SNEGSKA (reference sequence). The CDR3 sequence is 14 residues long. V lost 0 bases and J 8 bases, leaving 14 bases between the germline ends. The CDR3 spells CSARDPGKGDEQFF. The CDR3 coding sequence is TGCAGTGCTAGAGATCCGGGTAAAGGGGATGAGCAGTTCTTC.

This clonotype was seen ten or more times. The chain has TRBV7-2 and TRBJ2-2; no firm D call. This CDR3 has 16 residues. Between the trimmed V and J ends, which lost 2 bases and 7 bases, there was a span of 17 bases. The germline gives CDR1 SGHTA, CDR2 FQGNSA. CDR3 sequence reads: CASSLSRTASVGELFF. The CDR3 region has the DNA TGTGCCAGCAGCTTATCTCGCACCGCCTCGGTCGGGGAGCTGTTTTTT.